This TCR beta chain was captured by sequencing in a study of cytomegalovirus exposure and HLA in healthy donors. V was clipped by 0 bases and J by 8 bases, with 17 bases between them. Germline V gives CDR1 SGDLS, CDR2 YYNGEE. The CDR3 loop spans 15 amino acids. This clone was counted a single time. It was with 60 Vbeta and 13 Jbeta primers that the PCR ran. TCRdb's copy holds only in-frame clones and misses some; the assay was immunoSEQ multiplex PCR. The table shows roughly 130,000 clones, with 65% to 85% occurring only once. The TCR was taken from a man younger than 35 in good health and CMV-seronegative. The sequenced sample consisted of PBMCs. The V and J genes are TRBV9 and TRBJ1-2, with a possible D match to TRBD1 (5 bases). The CDR3 sequence: CASSVDGGIYGGYTF. Here the CDR3 DNA reads TGTGCCAGCAGCGTAGACGGGGGGATCTATGGCGGCTACACCTTC.